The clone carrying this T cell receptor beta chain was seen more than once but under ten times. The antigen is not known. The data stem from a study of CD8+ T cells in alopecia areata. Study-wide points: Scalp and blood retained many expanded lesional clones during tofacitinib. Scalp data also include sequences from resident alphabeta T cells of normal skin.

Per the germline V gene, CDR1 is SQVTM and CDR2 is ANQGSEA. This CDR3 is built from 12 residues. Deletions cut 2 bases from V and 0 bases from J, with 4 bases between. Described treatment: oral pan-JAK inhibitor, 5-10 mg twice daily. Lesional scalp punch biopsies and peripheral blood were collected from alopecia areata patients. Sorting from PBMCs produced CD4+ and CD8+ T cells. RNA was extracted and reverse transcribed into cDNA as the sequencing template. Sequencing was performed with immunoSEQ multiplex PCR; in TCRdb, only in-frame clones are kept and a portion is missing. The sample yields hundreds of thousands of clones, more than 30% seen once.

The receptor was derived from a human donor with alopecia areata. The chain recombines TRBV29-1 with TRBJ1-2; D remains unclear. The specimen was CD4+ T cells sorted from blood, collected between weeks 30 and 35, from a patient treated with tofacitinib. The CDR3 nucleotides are TGCAGCGTTGAAAGGGCTAACTATGGCTACACCTTC. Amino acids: CSVERANYGYTF.